A single sample is the source of the 11 T cell receptor beta chains below, sequenced in a study of CD8+ T cells in alopecia areata (dated by TCRdb to the late 2010s). The method behind the library was the immunoSEQ multiplex PCR assay. RNA was extracted from all samples and reverse transcribed into cDNA, which served as template for TCR sequencing. Sourced from immuneACCESS, this table was stored by TCRdb with only in-frame sequences that have V and J called. A share of the clones is absent; for the studies checked, an unresolved V gene accounts for under half, and the remainder has no known explanation. The sample yields over 200,000 clones; around 62% were counted once. The ten largest make up approximately 0.45% of the sample. Sample time point, as interpreted from the label and publication: baseline before oral tofacitinib. The sequences come from CD4+ T cells sorted from blood, collected at week 0. The source is a human donor with alopecia areata.

V is TRBV6-1 and J is TRBJ2-7, with TRBD1 as a possible D gene (6 bases). Looked up from germline, CDR1 is MNHNS and CDR2 is SASEGT. Trimming pared 2 bases from V and 1 base from J, leaving 18 bases between. The CDR3 has 17 amino acids. In DNA, the CDR3 is TGTGCCAGCAGTGAAACTTCCGGGACATTAAATTCCTACGAGCAGTACTTC. This encodes CASSETSGTLNSYEQYF.

V and J are TRBV20-1 and TRBJ2-5; no firm D call. The V gene's germline CDR1 is DFQATT and CDR2 SNEGSKA (reference sequence). V was trimmed by 0 bases and J by 7 bases, leaving 6 bases between them. The CDR3 is 11 amino acids. CDR3 sequence: CSARDYGTQYF. DNA of the CDR3: TGCAGTGCTAGAGATTATGGGACCCAGTACTTC.

J is TRBJ2-7 and V is TRBV29-1, with D unclear. CDR3 length: 13 residues. Germline V gene lookup returns CDR1 SQVTM and CDR2 ANQGSEA. V shed 4 bases and J shed 0 bases, with 10 bases lying between them. The CDR3 DNA reads TGCAGCGTTGCAACTCTAGTCTCCTACGAGCAGTACTTC. Translated, it gives CSVATLVSYEQYF.

This clone showed up just once. V and J are TRBV11-2 and TRBJ1-6, with a tentative D call TRBD1 (6 bases). Trimming pared 5 bases from V and 6 bases from J, leaving 14 bases between. The CDR3 extends over 15 amino acids. From germline, CDR1 is SGHAT and CDR2 FQNNGV. The CDR3 loop is CASSPMGGLNSPLHF. DNA of the CDR3: TGTGCCAGCAGCCCTATGGGGGGGCTTAATTCACCCCTCCACTTT.

The CDR3 protein is CASSVGSRVNEQFF. DNA of the CDR3: TGTGCCAGCAGCGTAGGGAGTAGGGTCAATGAGCAGTTCTTC. This chain uses TRBV9 with TRBJ2-1, with unresolved D. Germline values: CDR1 SGDLS, CDR2 YYNGEE. The CDR3 extends over 14 amino acids. Trimming shortened V by 0 bases and J by 6 bases, and 10 bases separated the two germline ends.

This clone showed up just a few times. The chain combines TRBV27 with TRBJ1-2; perhaps TRBD1 as D (6 bases). CDR3 length equals 11 residues. V lost 6 bases and J lost 5, with 7 bases in between. Germline CDR1 and CDR2: MNHEY and SMNVEV (reference sequence). The CDR3 loop is CASSTGYGYTF. The CDR3 coding sequence is TGTGCCAGCAGCACAGGGTATGGCTACACCTTC.

V and J are TRBV7-2 and TRBJ2-2; 7 positions match TRBD2. The germline gives CDR1 SGHTA, CDR2 FQGNSA. The CDR3 has 16 residues. Unmatched junction bases numbered 11, after V lost 2 bases and J lost 8 bases. CDR3 in amino acids: CASSLLAGRPVGELFF. CDR3 DNA sequence: TGTGCCAGCAGCTTATTAGCGGGCCGTCCCGTAGGGGAGCTGTTTTTT.

J is TRBJ1-2 and V is TRBV29-1; no definite D call. CDR3 length equals 12 residues. The V and J ends lost 3 bases and 6 bases respectively, with 11 bases between them. Looked up from germline, CDR1 is SQVTM and CDR2 is ANQGSEA. The DNA for the CDR3 is TGCAGCGTTGATCTAGCGGCTAATGGCTACACCTTC. Its translation: CSVDLAANGYTF.

The chain uses TRBV4-1 and TRBJ2-7; 10 bases fit TRBD2. CDR3 size: 16 residues. Germline CDR1 reads MGHRA; CDR2 reads YSYEKL. With V trimmed by 1 base and J by 2 bases, 5 bases remained unmatched. The DNA for the CDR3 is TGCGCCAGCAGCCAAGCCCGGACTAGCGGAACCTACGAGCAGTACTTC. Residues: CASSQARTSGTYEQYF.

The CDR3: CASSEGWVGGTDTQYF. The CDR3 DNA is TGTGCCAGCAGTGAAGGATGGGTTGGTGGCACAGATACGCAGTATTTT. This rearrangement joins TRBV2 to TRBJ2-3; D not resolved. CDR3 size: 16 residues. Trimming pared 1 base from V and 1 base from J, leaving 12 bases between. From germline, CDR1 is SNHLY and CDR2 FYNNEI.

This chain connects TRBV15 to TRBJ2-2, with D unclear. Germline V CDR1 and CDR2: LNHNV, YYDKDF (reference sequence). Deletions cut 9 bases from V and 0 bases from J, with 8 bases between. The CDR3 is made up of 13 amino acids. DNA for the CDR3: TGTGCCACTTACAGTGCGAACACCGGGGAGCTGTTTTTT. Its protein product is CATYSANTGELFF.